This TCR beta chain was retrieved from a study of beta chain features in type 1 diabetes. Whole-study context: No patient-donor differences in age, gender, total cells or subset yield.

Findings and caveats of the study: Diminished insertions and augmented deletions at VDJ junctions characterized type 1 diabetes patients. A possible short-template PCR bias applies equally to patients and controls. TCRB CDR3 length was moderately but significantly reduced in all four CD4+ subsets of Type 1 diabetes patients. Possibly, sequencing cDNA over-represented cells that had high TCR expression levels.

Expressed TCRB transcripts were sequenced after all isolated RNA was converted to cDNA. This table comes from immunoSEQ multiplex PCR, and its TCRdb copy is limited to in-frame clones, with some not included. The repertoire includes a few hundred thousand clones, 8% to 10% of them detected once, and less than 0.65% sits in the top ten. This clone has more than one count but fewer than ten. The antigen is not known. The sequenced material came from central memory CD4+ T cells from blood. The TCR was taken from a man between 25 and 39 years old with type 1 diabetes.

The CDR3 here is CASMTAGADQPEAFF. CDR3 DNA: TGTGCCAGCATGACGGCAGGGGCAGACCAACCTGAAGCTTTCTTT. V and J are TRBV6-1 and TRBJ1-1; D might be TRBD1 (6 bases). The germline gives CDR1 MNHNS, CDR2 SASEGT. V was pared by 7 bases and J by 6 bases, with 21 bases between. The CDR3 sequence is 15 residues long.